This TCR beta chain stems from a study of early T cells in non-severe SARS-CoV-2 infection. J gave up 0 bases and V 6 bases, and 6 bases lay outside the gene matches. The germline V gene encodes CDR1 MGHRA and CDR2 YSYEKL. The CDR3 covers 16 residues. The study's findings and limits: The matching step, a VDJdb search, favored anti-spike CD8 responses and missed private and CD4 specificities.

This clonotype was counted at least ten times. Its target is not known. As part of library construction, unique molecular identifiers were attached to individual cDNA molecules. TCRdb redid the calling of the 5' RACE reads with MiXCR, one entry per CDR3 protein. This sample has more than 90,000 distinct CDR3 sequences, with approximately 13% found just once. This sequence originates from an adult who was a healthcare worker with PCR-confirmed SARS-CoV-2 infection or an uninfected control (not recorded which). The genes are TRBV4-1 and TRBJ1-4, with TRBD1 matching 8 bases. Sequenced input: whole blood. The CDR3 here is CASSFRQGSTNEKLFF. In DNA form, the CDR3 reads TGCGCCAGCAGTTTTCGACAGGGGTCAACTAATGAAAAACTGTTTTTT.